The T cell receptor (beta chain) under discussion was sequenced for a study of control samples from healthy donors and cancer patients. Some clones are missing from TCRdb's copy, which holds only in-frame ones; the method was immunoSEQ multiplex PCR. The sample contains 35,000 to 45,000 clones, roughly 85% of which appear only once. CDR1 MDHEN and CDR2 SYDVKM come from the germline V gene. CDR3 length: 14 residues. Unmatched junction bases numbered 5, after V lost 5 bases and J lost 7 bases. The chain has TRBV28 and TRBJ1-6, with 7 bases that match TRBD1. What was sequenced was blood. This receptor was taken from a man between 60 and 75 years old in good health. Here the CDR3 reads CASSRGTENSPLHF. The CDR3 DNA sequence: TGTGCCAGCAGTAGGGGGACAGAAAATTCACCCCTCCACTTT. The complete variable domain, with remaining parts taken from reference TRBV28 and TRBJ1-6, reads DVKVTQSSRYLVKRTGEKVFLECVQDMDHENMFWYRQDPGLGLRLIYFSYDVKMKEKGDIPEGYSVSREKKERFSLILESASTNQTSMYLCASSRGTENSPLHFGNGTRLTVT.